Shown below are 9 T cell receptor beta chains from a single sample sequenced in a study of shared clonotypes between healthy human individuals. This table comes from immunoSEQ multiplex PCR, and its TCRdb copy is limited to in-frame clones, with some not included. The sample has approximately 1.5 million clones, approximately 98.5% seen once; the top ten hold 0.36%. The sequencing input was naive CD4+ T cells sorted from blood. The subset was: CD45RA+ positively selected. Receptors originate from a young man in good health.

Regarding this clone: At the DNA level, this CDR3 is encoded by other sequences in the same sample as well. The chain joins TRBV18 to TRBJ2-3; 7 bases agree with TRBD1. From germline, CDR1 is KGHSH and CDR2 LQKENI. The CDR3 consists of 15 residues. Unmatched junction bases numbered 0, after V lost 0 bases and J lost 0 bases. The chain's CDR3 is CASSPPGGSTDTQYF. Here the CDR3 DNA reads TGTGCCAGCTCACCACCAGGGGGCAGCACAGATACGCAGTATTTT.

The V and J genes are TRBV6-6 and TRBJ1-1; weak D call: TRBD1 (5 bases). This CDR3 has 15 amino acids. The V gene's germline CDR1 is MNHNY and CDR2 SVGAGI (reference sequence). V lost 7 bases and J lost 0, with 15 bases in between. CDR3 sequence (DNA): TGTGCCAGCAAAGAGACAGCCCTCATGAACACTGAAGCTTTCTTT. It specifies CASKETALMNTEAFF.

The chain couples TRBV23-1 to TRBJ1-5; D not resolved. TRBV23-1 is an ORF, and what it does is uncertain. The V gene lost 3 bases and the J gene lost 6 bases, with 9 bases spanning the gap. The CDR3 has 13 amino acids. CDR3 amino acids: CASSHRVPQPQHF. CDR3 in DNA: TGCGCCAGCAGTCATCGTGTTCCTCAGCCCCAGCATTTT.

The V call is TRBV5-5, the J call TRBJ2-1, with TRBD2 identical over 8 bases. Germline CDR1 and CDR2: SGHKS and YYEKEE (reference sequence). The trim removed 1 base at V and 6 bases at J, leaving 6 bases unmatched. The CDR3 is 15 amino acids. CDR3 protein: CASSLPSGSFNEQFF. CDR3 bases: TGTGCCAGCAGCTTGCCGAGCGGGAGTTTCAATGAGCAGTTCTTC.

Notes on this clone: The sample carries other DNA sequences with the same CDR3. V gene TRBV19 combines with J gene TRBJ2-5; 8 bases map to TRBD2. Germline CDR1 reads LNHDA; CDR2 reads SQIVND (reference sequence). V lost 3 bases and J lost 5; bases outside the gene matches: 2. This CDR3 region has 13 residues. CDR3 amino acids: CASSIAGGETQYF. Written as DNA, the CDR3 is TGTGCCAGTAGTATCGCGGGAGGTGAGACCCAGTACTTC.

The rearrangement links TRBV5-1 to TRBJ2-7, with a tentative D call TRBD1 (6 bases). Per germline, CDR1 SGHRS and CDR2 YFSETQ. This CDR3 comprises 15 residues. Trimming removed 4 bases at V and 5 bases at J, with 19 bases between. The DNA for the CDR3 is TGCGCCAGCAGCAGGTGGACAGTGGAGGTGGACGAGCAGTACTTC. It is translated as CASSRWTVEVDEQYF.

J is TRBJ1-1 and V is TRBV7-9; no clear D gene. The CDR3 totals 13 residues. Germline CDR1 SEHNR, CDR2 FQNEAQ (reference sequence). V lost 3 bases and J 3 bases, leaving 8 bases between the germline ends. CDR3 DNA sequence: TGTGCCAGCAGCTTGCAGGAATACACTGAAGCTTTCTTT. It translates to CASSLQEYTEAFF.

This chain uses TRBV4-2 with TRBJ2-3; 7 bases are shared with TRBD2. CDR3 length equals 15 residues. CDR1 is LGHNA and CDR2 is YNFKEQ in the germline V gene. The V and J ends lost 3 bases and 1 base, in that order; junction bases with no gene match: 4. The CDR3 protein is CASSHLREGTDTQYF. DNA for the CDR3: TGTGCCAGCAGCCACCTCCGGGAGGGCACAGATACGCAGTATTTT.

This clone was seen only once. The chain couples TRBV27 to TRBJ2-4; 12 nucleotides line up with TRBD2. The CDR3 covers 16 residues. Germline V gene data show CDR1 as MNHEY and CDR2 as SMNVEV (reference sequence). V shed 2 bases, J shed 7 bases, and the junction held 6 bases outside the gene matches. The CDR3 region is CASSLRLAGGRNIQYF. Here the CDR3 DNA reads TGTGCCAGCAGTTTACGTCTAGCGGGAGGGAGGAACATTCAGTACTTC.